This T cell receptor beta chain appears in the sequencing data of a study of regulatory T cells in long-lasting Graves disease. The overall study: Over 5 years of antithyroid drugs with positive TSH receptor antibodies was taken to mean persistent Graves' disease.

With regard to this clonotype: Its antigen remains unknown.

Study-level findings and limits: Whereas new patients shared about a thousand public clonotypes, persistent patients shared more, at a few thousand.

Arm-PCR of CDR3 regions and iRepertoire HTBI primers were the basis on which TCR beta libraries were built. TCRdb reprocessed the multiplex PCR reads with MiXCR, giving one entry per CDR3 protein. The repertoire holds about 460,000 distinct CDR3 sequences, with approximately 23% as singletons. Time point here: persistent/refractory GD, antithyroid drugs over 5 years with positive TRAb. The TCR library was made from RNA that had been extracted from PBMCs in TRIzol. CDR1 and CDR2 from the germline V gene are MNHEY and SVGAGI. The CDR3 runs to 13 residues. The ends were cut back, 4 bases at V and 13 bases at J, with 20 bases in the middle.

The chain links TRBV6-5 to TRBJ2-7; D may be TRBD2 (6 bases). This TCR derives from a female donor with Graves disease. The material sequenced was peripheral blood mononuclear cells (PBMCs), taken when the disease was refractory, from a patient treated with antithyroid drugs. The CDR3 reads CASSSGGLALFYF. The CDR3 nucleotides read TGTGCCAGCAGTTCAGGAGGGCTAGCACTGTTCTACTTC.